These 17 T cell receptor beta chains were all obtained from the same sample, sequenced in a study of cytomegalovirus exposure and HLA in healthy donors. The study ran its PCR with 60 Vbeta and 13 Jbeta primers. Clones were read by immunoSEQ multiplex PCR, and TCRdb kept only the in-frame ones, dropping some. Its listing shows 60,000 to 65,000 clones. The specimen sequenced was PBMCs. Receptors were obtained from a man between 25 and 39 years old in good health and CMV-seropositive.

The V and J genes are TRBV19 and TRBJ1-1, with a weak D call TRBD1 (5 bases). This CDR3 is 12 amino acids long. Per germline, CDR1 LNHDA and CDR2 SQIVND (reference sequence). V lost 6 bases, J lost 7 bases, and 12 bases lay in between. DNA of the CDR3: TGTGCCAGTAGCCAGGGAGGCTATGAAGCTTTCTTT. This translates into CASSQGGYEAFF.

The rearrangement joins TRBV2 to TRBJ1-3; 9 nucleotides line up with TRBD1. V lost 6 bases to trimming and J lost 4 bases; unmatched junction nucleotides: 7. The CDR3 contains 15 residues. Per the germline V gene, CDR1 is SNHLY and CDR2 is FYNNEI. CDR3 region: CASSQDRGTGNTIYF. The CDR3 DNA sequence: TGTGCCAGCAGCCAGGACAGGGGAACCGGAAACACCATATATTTT.

The chain uses TRBV19 and TRBJ2-5; D is perhaps TRBD1 (6 bases). Germline V gives CDR1 LNHDA, CDR2 SQIVND (reference sequence). The CDR3 totals 13 residues. V lost 7 bases and J lost 5, with 14 bases in between. The CDR3 nucleotides are TGTGCCAGTACCTCAGGGGAATGGGAGACCCAGTACTTC. Its protein is CASTSGEWETQYF.

The rearrangement joins TRBV20-1 to TRBJ2-7, with a tentative D call TRBD1 (5 bases). The V end was cut by 3 bases, the J end by 6 bases, with 9 bases between. CDR1 DFQATT and CDR2 SNEGSKA come from the germline V gene (reference sequence). The CDR3 loop spans 11 amino acids. CDR3 nucleotide sequence: TGCAGTGCTAGTAGGGGAACCGAGCAGTACTTC. It is translated as CSASRGTEQYF.

The CDR3 spells CASSRTGTGSAYEQYF. The DNA for the CDR3 is TGTGCCAGTAGCAGAACCGGGACAGGAAGCGCCTACGAGCAGTACTTC. The rearrangement joins TRBV19 to TRBJ2-7; 8 bases agree with TRBD1. The CDR3 has 16 amino acids. Trimming at V came to 6 bases and at J to 2 bases, leaving 12 bases not matched to a gene. Germline V gene lookup returns CDR1 LNHDA and CDR2 SQIVND (reference sequence).

The chain links TRBV7-2 to TRBJ2-2; 13 bases align to TRBD2. With 5 bases clipped from V and 0 bases from J, the junction kept 3 bases outside the gene matches. This CDR3 comprises 17 residues. Germline lookup yields CDR1 SGHTA and CDR2 FQGNSA. This CDR3 reads CASSRTSGGSNTGELFF. The CDR3, as DNA: TGTGCCAGCAGCCGGACTAGCGGGGGATCGAACACCGGGGAGCTGTTTTTT. The complete variable domain, with remaining parts taken from reference TRBV7-2 and TRBJ2-2, reads GAGVSQSPSNKVTEKGKDVELRCDPISGHTALYWYRQSLGQGLEFLIYFQGNSAPDKSGLPSDRFSAERTGGSVSTLTIQRTQQEDSAVYLCASSRTSGGSNTGELFFGEGSRLTVL.

This clone ranks as medium-sized (0.01 to 0.1%) in terms of frequency. The rearrangement joins TRBV6-4 to TRBJ2-1; a weak D match, TRBD1 (5 bases). V was trimmed by 2 bases and J by 4 bases, leaving 6 bases between them. The CDR3 is 13 residues long. Germline values: CDR1 MRHNA, CDR2 SNTAGT. Here the CDR3 DNA reads TGTGCCAGCAGTGACCAGGGATACAATGAGCAGTTCTTC. It yields the protein CASSDQGYNEQFF.

The chain is built from TRBV7-6 and TRBJ2-6, with D perhaps matching TRBD1 (6 bases). The V end was cut by 6 bases, the J end by 0 bases, with 18 bases between. This CDR3 region has 18 residues. Germline V gives CDR1 SGHVS, CDR2 FNYEAQ. The CDR3 DNA reads as TGTGCCAGCAGTTCGCCGGGACAATCGCGCTCTGGGGCCAACGTCCTGACTTTC. Translated: CASSSPGQSRSGANVLTF.

The V gene is TRBV5-1, the J gene TRBJ2-7, with TRBD1 as a possible D gene (6 bases). The CDR3 runs 13 residues. From germline, CDR1 is SGHRS and CDR2 YFSETQ. Trimming shortened V by 4 bases and J by 2 bases, and 10 bases separated the two germline ends. CDR3 bases: TGCGCCAGCAGCCCCCCAGGGGCCTACGAGCAGTACTTC. Amino acids: CASSPPGAYEQYF. The entire variable domain, with the rest obtained from reference TRBV5-1 and TRBJ2-7, is as follows: KAGVTQTPRYLIKTRGQQVTLSCSPISGHRSVSWYQQTPGQGLQFLFEYFSETQRNKGNFPGRFSGRQFSNSRSEMNVSTLELGDSALYLCASSPPGAYEQYFGPGTRLTVT.

The CDR3 coding sequence is TGTGCCAGCAGCCAAGATCACAGGTTCAGGGATTTCGCCGGGGAGCTGTTTTTT. Translation gives CASSQDHRFRDFAGELFF. The genes are TRBV14 and TRBJ2-2; tentative D call: TRBD1 (5 bases). The CDR3 sequence is 18 residues long. From germline, CDR1 is SGHDN and CDR2 FVKESK. Trimming stripped 0 bases from V and 6 bases from J, with 20 bases between. Drawing the rest from reference TRBV14 and TRBJ2-2, the complete variable domain is EAGVTQFPSHSVIEKGQTVTLRCDPISGHDNLYWYRRVMGKEIKFLLHFVKESKQDESGMPNNRFLAERTGGTYSTLKVQPAELEDSGVYFCASSQDHRFRDFAGELFFGEGSRLTVL.

The CDR3, as DNA: TGTGCCCTCGGGGAGGGCTGGACCGGGGAGCTGTTTTTT. It codes for CALGEGWTGELFF. The gene calls are TRBV30 and TRBJ2-2; 7 bases match TRBD2. Germline lookup yields CDR1 GTSNPN and CDR2 SVGIG (reference sequence). V trimming: 8 bases; J trimming: 5 bases; junction bases outside the gene matches: 8. CDR3 length: 13 residues.

To note about this clone: Other DNA sequences in the same sample also yield this CDR3. The J gene is TRBJ1-4, the V gene TRBV19; D not resolved. The CDR3 extends over 17 amino acids. The germline gives CDR1 LNHDA, CDR2 SQIVND (reference sequence). V was pared by 6 bases and J by 3 bases, with 20 bases between. The CDR3 loop is CASSHRTVRSSNEKLFF. CDR3 in DNA: TGTGCCAGTAGCCACCGAACGGTCCGATCTTCTAATGAAAAACTGTTTTTT.

On this clone: A junction end diverges from the germline sequence, so it may reflect a read error. The chain has TRBV30 and TRBJ2-5; tentative D call: TRBD2 (7 bases). From germline, CDR1 is GTSNPN and CDR2 SVGIG (reference sequence). The CDR3 length is 15 residues. Here the CDR3 reads CAGRGAGAEGETQYF. The CDR3 nucleotides are TGTGCCGGGAGGGGGGCGGGCGCAGAGGGAGAGACCCAGTACTTC.

V usage is TRBV6-5 and J usage is TRBJ2-3; 7 bases are a match to TRBD1. Germline trimming cut 6 bases from V and 7 bases from J; bases unmatched to any gene: 10. Looked up from germline, CDR1 is MNHEY and CDR2 is SVGAGI. CDR3 size: 14 residues. CDR3 in DNA: TGTGCCAGCAGCTCCGGGGACAGATGGTATACGCAGTATTTT. Amino acid sequence: CASSSGDRWYTQYF.

The V and J genes are TRBV11-2 and TRBJ2-7; possibly TRBD1 for D (5 bases). Germline CDR1 and CDR2: SGHAT and FQNNGV. Trimming removed 5 bases from V and 3 bases from J, with 14 bases in between. There are 14 residues in the CDR3. CDR3 in DNA: TGTGCCAGCAGCCCAACCCCGACAGTCTACGAGCAGTACTTC. This gives the protein CASSPTPTVYEQYF.

The chain has TRBV4-2 and TRBJ2-5, with a tentative D call TRBD1 (7 bases). V dropped 1 base and J dropped 5 bases, with 14 bases sitting between them. Germline values: CDR1 LGHNA, CDR2 YNFKEQ. CDR3 length equals 15 residues. The CDR3 loop reads CASSQVGGGGETQYF. In nucleotides, the CDR3 is TGTGCCAGCAGCCAAGTTGGAGGGGGCGGGGAGACCCAGTACTTC.

V is TRBV6-1 and J is TRBJ2-2, with 10 bases fitting TRBD2. This CDR3 has 15 amino acids. The junction had 7 bases not matched to a gene; V was cut back by 10 bases and J by 2 bases. CDR1 and CDR2 from the germline V gene are MNHNS and SASEGT. The CDR3, as DNA: TGTGCCATAGCGAAACTAGCGGGAAACACCGGGGAGCTGTTTTTT. Translated, it gives CAIAKLAGNTGELFF.